This T cell receptor (beta chain) was documented in a study of cytotoxic CD8 clonotypes in ibrutinib-treated CLL. Across the whole study: The patient breakdown showed about ten relapsed/refractory and under 16 treatment-naive cases, with approximately 18 IGHV unmutated. Across samples, productive templates numbered 255,043 and productive rearrangements reached about 98,000 on average. Study-level results: Baseline values of clonality outstripped age-matched healthy donors and followed circulating CD8+ T-cell counts. Clonality rose at ibrutinib response and fell back toward baseline at progression.

As regards this clone: Its antigen is undetermined.

V shed 5 bases and J shed 5 bases, with 13 bases lying between them. Per germline, CDR1 SGHNT and CDR2 YENEEA. The CDR3 is made up of 14 amino acids. The repertoire was sequenced with immunoSEQ multiplex PCR; TCRdb's copy has only in-frame clones and lacks some. The table shows some 120,000 clones, with approximately 58% occurring only once. This sequence joins TRBV11-3 and TRBJ2-1; the D is unclear. Sequenced material: PBMCs, taken after 24 months of ibrutinib treatment. The clonotype comes from a human donor with chronic lymphocytic leukemia. CDR3 DNA: TGTGCCAGCAGCGTCCGGGCGCAAGACAATGAGCAGTTCTTC. Protein sequence: CASSVRAQDNEQFF.